This T cell receptor (beta chain) was sequenced for a study of T-cell memory formation after mild COVID-19. Findings and caveats of the study: Unconfirmed was the SARS-CoV-2 specificity of second-wave clones that peaked on day 37. Shrinking CD4+ clones were chiefly CM and EM; CD8+ ones were chiefly EMRA.

Comment on this clonotype: The antigen is undetermined.

The ends were cut back, 0 bases at V and 4 bases at J, with 15 bases in the middle. The CDR3 length is 16 residues. Per germline, CDR1 MNHNS and CDR2 SASEGT. TCR alpha and TCR beta cDNA libraries with sample barcodes and UMIs came from 5'RACE using constant-segment primers. TCRdb fed the 5' RACE reads into MiXCR, producing one record per CDR3 protein. The table lists hundreds of thousands of distinct CDR3 sequences, over 7% of them singletons. The TCR originated in a man aged 18 to 30 who had mild COVID-19 (a few samples of this study predate the infection). Cell type and time point are not known. This chain uses TRBV6-1 with TRBJ1-2, with D unclear. The sequenced sample consisted of PBMCs or a T cell subset sorted from them (not recorded which). The CDR3 sequence is CASSEAKKRWIYGYTF. The CDR3 DNA follows: TGTGCCAGCAGTGAAGCGAAGAAACGATGGATCTATGGCTACACCTTC.